This T cell receptor beta chain was documented in a study of blood T cell repertoires in COVID-19. Turning to the study itself: T cells, B-cell-depleted T cells, or PBMCs provided the cDNA or gDNA that served as material.

Assay used: immunoSEQ multiplex PCR; TCRdb lists only in-frame clones, some missing. The repertoire holds a few hundred thousand clones, with roughly 80% as singletons. CDR1 is SGHVS, CDR2 FNYEAQ, per germline. The CDR3 is made up of 17 amino acids. The junction had 5 bases not matched to a gene; V was cut back by 0 bases and J by 2 bases. The receptor comes from a man older than 75 with acute or convalescent COVID-19. V usage is TRBV7-6 and J usage is TRBJ1-5, with TRBD1 matching 9 bases. The sample taken for sequencing was peripheral blood. CDR3 region: CASSLALRQGGNQPQHF. The CDR3 nucleotides are TGTGCCAGCAGCTTAGCACTCAGACAGGGGGGCAATCAGCCCCAGCATTTT.